Sequencing of this T cell receptor beta chain was carried out in a study of Graves' ophthalmopathy and Graves' hyperthyroidism. Whole-study context: Peripheral blood was gathered at the point of initial diagnosis, before any treatment started.

Regarding the study as a whole: Clonotypes were expanded in thyroid at above 0.001 frequency, and most also appeared in blood.

As the template, RNA transcripts were used to amplify TCR beta CDR3 regions. HTBI primers were used in a first-round RT-PCR, which preceded a second-round multiplex PCR. TCRdb fed the multiplex PCR reads into MiXCR, producing one record per CDR3 protein. The sample consists of hundreds of thousands of distinct CDR3 sequences, roughly 41% of them appearing once. Establishment of the diagnosis relied upon clinical symptoms, serum thyroxine, TRAb, thyroid ultrasound and orbital computed tomography. Fresh peripheral blood (about 10 ml) yielded the PBMCs. CDR1 is SEHNR, CDR2 FQNEAQ, per germline (reference sequence). The CDR3 runs to 13 residues. Regarding this clonotype: The antigen remains undetermined. A read error may be the cause here, since a much bigger clone is one base away.

The rearrangement joins TRBV7-9 to TRBJ1-4; D not certain. The material sequenced was peripheral blood. The clonotype originates from an adult man with Graves' ophthalmopathy. CDR3 coding DNA: TGTTCCAGCAGCTTATCGGAGAATGAAAAACTGTTTTTT. Its protein product is CSSSLSENEKLFF.